One sample yielded the 14 T cell receptor beta chains listed below, sequenced in a study of blood T cells in healthy people across ages. It was with a sample-barcoded 5' primer and a J-beta primer mix that a second PCR of roughly 6 to 12 cycles was run. A single record per CDR3 protein comes from TCRdb applying MiXCR to the 5' RACE reads. The sample gives approximately 770,000 distinct CDR3 sequences, 55% to 75% of which show up once; 22% is in the top ten. Source material: blood. These receptors were collected from a man aged 30-40 years in good health.

The gene calls are TRBV6-2 or TRBV6-3 and TRBJ2-3, with 10 bases lining up with TRBD2. The CDR3 has 17 amino acids. CDR1 is MNHEY, CDR2 SVGEGT, per germline. The ends lost 2 bases at V and 6 bases at J; junction bases unmatched: 11. CDR3: CASSYGGLAGGPDTQYF. For the CDR3, the DNA is TGTGCCAGCAGTTACGGCGGATTAGCGGGGGGCCCGGATACGCAGTATTTT.

This clonotype turned up a few times. The DNA of the CDR3 is TGCAGCGTTGAAACGACTAGCGGGAAGGACGAGCAGTACTTC. Protein product: CSVETTSGKDEQYF. The V call is TRBV29-1, the J call TRBJ2-7; 11 positions agree with TRBD2. V was clipped by 2 bases and J by 5 bases; unmatched bases: 5. Germline V gene lookup returns CDR1 SQVTM and CDR2 ANQGSEA. The CDR3 loop spans 14 amino acids.

The chain employs TRBV20-1 and TRBJ1-2; D might be TRBD1 (5 bases). The CDR3 sequence is 15 residues long. The germline CDR1 and CDR2 sequences are DFQATT and SNEGSKA (reference sequence). V was shortened by 4 bases and J by 0 bases, with 15 bases between the two germline ends. CDR3 sequence (DNA): TGCAGTGCTACCTGGGGGAGGAATTCTAACTATGGCTACACCTTC. It is translated as CSATWGRNSNYGYTF.

V usage is TRBV19 and J usage is TRBJ1-2; tentatively, D is TRBD1 (5 bases). This CDR3 comprises 13 residues. Trimming removed 6 bases at V and 5 bases at J, with 13 bases between. Per germline, CDR1 LNHDA and CDR2 SQIVND (reference sequence). In DNA, the CDR3 is TGTGCCAGTAGGGGACCAGAGGGGTATGGCTACACCTTC. This codes for CASRGPEGYGYTF.

The chain joins TRBV5-1 to TRBJ2-1; D may be TRBD2 (6 bases). In germline, CDR1 is SGHRS, CDR2 YFSETQ. This CDR3 comprises 13 residues. The V end lost 7 bases, the J end lost 6 bases, and 14 bases lay between the germline ends. Here the CDR3 DNA reads TGCGCCAGCTCTACAATGGGGGGCAATGAGCAGTTCTTC. Its translation is CASSTMGGNEQFF.

This chain connects TRBV7-9 to TRBJ2-3, with unresolved D. Germline values: CDR1 SEHNR, CDR2 FQNEAQ (reference sequence). The ends were cut back, 0 bases at V and 6 bases at J, with 7 bases in the middle. The CDR3 length is 13 residues. The CDR3 DNA is TGTGCCAGCAGCTTAGCGCAGAAGGATACGCAGTATTTT. Amino acids: CASSLAQKDTQYF.

The DNA of the CDR3 is TGTGCCAGCAGTATAGACGGTAGCTCCTACAATGAGCAGTACTTC. Its translation: CASSIDGSSYNEQYF. The J gene is TRBJ2-1, the V gene TRBV27, with no clear D. The DNA end is more similar to TRBJ2-7, so the J call may be wrong. CDR3 length: 15 residues. Germline assignment: CDR1 MNHEY and CDR2 SMNVEV (reference sequence).

This clonotype was picked up a small number of times. The CDR3 region has the DNA TGTGCCATCAGTGCGGACAGTAATTCACCCCTCCACTTT. Translating gives CAISADSNSPLHF. The chain combines TRBV10-3 with TRBJ1-6; TRBD1 might be the D (6 bases). The CDR3 contains 13 residues. The V end lost 4 bases, the J end lost 6 bases, and 7 bases lay between the germline ends. From germline, CDR1 is ENHRY and CDR2 SYGVKD.

This clonotype was recorded a few times. The rearrangement joins TRBV7-6 to TRBJ2-7; 8 bases are shared with TRBD2. V was pared by 5 bases and J by 2 bases, with 8 bases of the junction left unmatched. This CDR3 contains 15 residues. Germline assignment: CDR1 SGHVS and CDR2 FNYEAQ. For the CDR3, the DNA is TGTGCCAGCAGCCCGCACAGCGGGAGACCCTACGAGCAGTACTTC. As protein: CASSPHSGRPYEQYF.

The chain employs TRBV7-3 and TRBJ2-1, with D possibly being TRBD2 (5 bases). The germline V gene has CDR1 SGHTA and CDR2 FQGTGA. CDR3 length: 14 amino acids. Trimming removed 4 bases from V and 3 bases from J, with 10 bases in between. The CDR3 loop is CASSSKGSYNEQFF. Here the CDR3 DNA reads TGTGCCAGCAGCTCGAAAGGGAGCTACAATGAGCAGTTCTTC.

This clonotype came up a few times. The chain links TRBV15 to TRBJ2-7; D call uncertain. The CDR3 length is 13 residues. Germline CDR1 LNHNV, CDR2 YYDKDF (reference sequence). The V gene lost 5 bases and the J gene lost 9 bases, with 17 bases spanning the gap. The DNA of the CDR3 is TGTGCCACCAGCCATACCTATTTACGAGGGCAGTACTTC. Translation: CATSHTYLRGQYF.

This clonotype has just one count. V usage is TRBV20-1 and J usage is TRBJ2-5; 15 nucleotides line up with TRBD2. V shed 4 bases and J 11 bases; nucleotides not matched to a gene: 11. The germline gives CDR1 DFQATT, CDR2 SNEGSKA (reference sequence). This CDR3 contains 15 residues. CDR3 nucleotide sequence: TGCAGTGCTACGACCGGGACTAGCGGGGGGTGGGAGCAGTACTTC. Its translation: CSATTGTSGGWEQYF.

V usage is TRBV3-1 and J usage is TRBJ2-3, with TRBD1 matching over 11 bases. Germline trimming cut 5 bases from V and 4 bases from J; bases unmatched to any gene: 5. The CDR3 runs 15 residues. Germline assignment: CDR1 LGHDT and CDR2 YNNKEL (reference sequence). CDR3 nucleotide sequence: TGTGCCAGCAGCGAGTGGACAGGGGGCTCAGATACGCAGTATTTT. As protein: CASSEWTGGSDTQYF.

V and J are TRBV20-1 and TRBJ2-2; 8 nucleotides line up with TRBD1. Trimming cost V 6 bases and J 1 base; bases outside gene matches: 13. CDR1 DFQATT and CDR2 SNEGSKA come from the germline V gene (reference sequence). CDR3 length equals 17 residues. The CDR3: CSALTIRGLENTGELFF. DNA for the CDR3: TGCAGTGCCCTAACGATCAGGGGGCTCGAGAACACCGGGGAGCTGTTTTTT.